This T cell receptor (beta chain) appears in the sequencing data of a study of regulatory T cells in long-lasting Graves disease. Study overall: Duration of antithyroid drug therapy among newly diagnosed Graves' patients was under 3 months.

This clonotype was observed many times. Time point described: newly diagnosed GD, antithyroid drugs for less than 3 months. Generation of the TCR library employed RNA extracted from PBMCs. Graves' disease diagnosis relied on American Thyroid Association guidelines. The CDR3 contains 18 residues. The V and J ends lost 0 bases and 2 bases, in that order; junction bases with no gene match: 11. Germline-derived CDR1 and CDR2 are SGHRS and YFSETQ. Building the TCR beta libraries relied on iRepertoire HTBI primers, and CDR3 regions underwent Arm-PCR. TCRdb re-analysed the multiplex PCR reads in MiXCR, keeping a single row per CDR3 protein. Among 400,000 to 500,000 distinct CDR3 sequences listed, about 15% were seen once. Another study also made use of these data, one on T cells in Graves' hyperthyroidism and ophthalmopathy. As that study records: Researchers defined stable Graves' hyperthyroidism as no ophthalmopathy progression within 18 months. Uncontrolled infection, other autoimmune disease, pregnancy or lactation led to exclusion.

The sequence derives from a woman aged 25 to 45 with Graves disease. The sequencing here drew on peripheral blood mononuclear cells (PBMCs), taken at new diagnosis, from a patient treated with antithyroid drugs. The rearrangement links TRBV5-1 to TRBJ2-5; 9 bases match TRBD1. This chain's CDR3 is CASSLGRGRQGGQETQYF. The CDR3 region has the DNA TGCGCCAGCAGCTTGGGACGAGGACGACAGGGGGGTCAAGAGACCCAGTACTTC.